What follows describes a single TCR beta chain. The antigen is not known. These data originate in a study of T cell clones after liver transplantation. Broader study findings: Conclusions were preliminary, with small, heterogeneous patient groups.

Data came from immunoSEQ multiplex PCR; TCRdb stores just in-frame clones and leaves some out. This sample has tens of thousands of clones, with 80% found just once. Germline CDR1 is MDHEN and CDR2 is SYDVKM. The CDR3 is made up of 14 amino acids. V dropped 8 bases and J dropped 2 bases, with 13 bases sitting between them. The sequence was obtained from a human patient who received a liver transplant. A subset of T cells may come from the graft donor. Sequenced here: CD4+ T cells from blood, sampled 12 months after liver transplant. The V call is TRBV28, the J call TRBJ1-5; D perhaps matches TRBD1 (5 bases). Here the CDR3 reads CASSSGAGNQPQHF. Written as DNA, the CDR3 is TGTGCCAGCTCTTCTGGGGCGGGCAATCAGCCCCAGCATTTT.